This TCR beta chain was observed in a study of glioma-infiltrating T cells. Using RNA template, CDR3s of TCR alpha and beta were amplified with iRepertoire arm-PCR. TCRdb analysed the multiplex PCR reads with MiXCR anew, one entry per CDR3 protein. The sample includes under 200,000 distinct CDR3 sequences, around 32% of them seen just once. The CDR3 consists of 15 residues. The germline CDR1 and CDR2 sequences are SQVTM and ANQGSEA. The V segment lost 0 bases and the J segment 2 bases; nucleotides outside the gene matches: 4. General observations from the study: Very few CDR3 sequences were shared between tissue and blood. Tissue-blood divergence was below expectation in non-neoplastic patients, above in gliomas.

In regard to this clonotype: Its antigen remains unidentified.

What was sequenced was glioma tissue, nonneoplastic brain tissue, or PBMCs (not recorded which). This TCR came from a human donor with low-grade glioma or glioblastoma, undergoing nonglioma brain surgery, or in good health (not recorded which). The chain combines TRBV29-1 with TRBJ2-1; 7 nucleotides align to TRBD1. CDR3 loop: CSVEDPGTAYNEQFF. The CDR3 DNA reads TGCAGCGTTGAAGATCCCGGGACAGCCTACAATGAGCAGTTCTTC.